This T cell receptor beta chain emerged from a study of CD8 T cells in ankylosing spondylitis. Findings and caveats of the study: There was a TCR beta motif, made of several highly homologous variants, that appeared characteristic of ankylosing spondylitis blood. The disease-linked clones had a CD8+ phenotype and low blood frequencies. From matched ankylosing spondylitis synovial fluid, disease-linked clones were reportedly recovered at significantly enriched levels.

Quantitative barcoded 5'-RACE was used to prepare TCR beta libraries. TCRdb reprocessed the 5' RACE reads with MiXCR, giving one entry per CDR3 protein. The sample has hundreds of thousands of distinct CDR3 sequences, about an eighth seen once; the top ten hold roughly 0.51%. The CDR3 runs to 16 residues. Losses at the gene ends were 2 bases for V and 0 bases for J; bases not matched to a gene: 6. CDR1 and CDR2 (germline): MNHEY, SVGAGI. With respect to this clonotype: Its matching antigen is unknown.

The sequence derives from a male donor with ankylosing spondylitis. The genes are TRBV6-5 and TRBJ2-7, with 8 bases aligning to TRBD1. Source material: blood, either unsorted or a sorted T cell fraction (not recorded which). CDR3 nucleotides: TGTGCCAGCAGTTACGCAGGGGACAGGATCTCCTACGAGCAGTACTTC. Amino acids: CASSYAGDRISYEQYF.